Sequencing of this TCR beta chain was carried out in a study of blood T cell repertoires in COVID-19. This CDR3 spans 18 amino acids. Trimming left V 4 bases short and J 1 base short, with 23 bases between. Germline assignment: CDR1 MNHEY and CDR2 SMNVEV (reference sequence). Data came from immunoSEQ multiplex PCR; TCRdb stores just in-frame clones and leaves some out. The sample carries 260,000 or so clones, roughly 84% recorded once. Sequencing input: peripheral blood. This sequence originates from a human donor in a cohort sampled during active COVID-19. V and J are TRBV27 and TRBJ2-7; D might be TRBD2 (6 bases). This chain's CDR3 is CASSSPRGAGRSSYEQYF. The CDR3 nucleotides are TGTGCCAGCAGTTCCCCGAGGGGAGCGGGTAGATCGTCCTACGAGCAGTACTTC.